This is a list of T cell receptor beta chains from one sample in a study of blood T cell repertoires in COVID-19. The assay was immunoSEQ multiplex PCR, and TCRdb's table has in-frame clones only and misses some. Among 110,000 or so clones listed, roughly 80% were seen once. Sequenced sample: peripheral blood. The receptors come from a woman in her seventies with acute or convalescent COVID-19. Both conserved end residues are part of each CDR3. The order of the fields is J gene, CDR3 length, D gene, clone size, V gene, CDR3 DNA, CDR3 protein. The D gene is left open where the match is weak. Clone size is not always given. Where it is, it says once, few, many or a class for expanded clones.

>TRBJ2-2|13|-|-|TRBV19
TGTGCCAGTAGGAGACTTGACACCGGGGAGCTGTTTTTT
CASRRLDTGELFF
>TRBJ2-3|16|TRBD2|-|TRBV15
TGTGCCACCAGCAGAGATGGGGGCGGGGGGGCAGATACGCAGTATTTT
CATSRDGGGGADTQYF
>TRBJ2-1|16|-|-|TRBV27
TGTGCCAGCAGTTCTTTCTCGCGGGGGCCCTACAATGAGCAGTTCTTC
CASSSFSRGPYNEQFF
>TRBJ1-2|12|-|once|TRBV3-1/TRBV3-2
TGTGCCAGCAGCCACCCGGCCGGGGGCTACACCTTC
CASSHPAGGYTF
>TRBJ1-2|12|-|-|TRBV30
TGTGCCTGGACCTTGGGGGGGCTTGGCTACACCTTC
CAWTLGGLGYTF
>TRBJ2-3|15|TRBD2|-|TRBV10-3
TGTGCCATCAGTGGACTAGCGGGGAGCACAGATACGCAGTATTTT
CAISGLAGSTDTQYF
>TRBJ1-2|15|TRBD1|-|TRBV7-8
TGTGCCAGCAGCCCAGGGACAGGGGGCGCGAGGGGCTACACCTTC
CASSPGTGGARGYTF
>TRBJ2-7|15|TRBD1|few|TRBV7-2
TGTGCCAGCAGCTTATCTGGGACAGGACCCTACGAGCAGTACTTC
CASSLSGTGPYEQYF
>TRBJ2-5|14|TRBD1|-|TRBV5-1
TGCGCCAGCAGCTTGAGAGGCAGGGGGGAGACCCAGTACTTC
CASSLRGRGETQYF
>TRBJ1-1|13|-|once|TRBV27
TGTGCCAGCAAGCGCTCGGAGGTTACTGAAGCTTTCTTT
CASKRSEVTEAFF
>TRBJ2-7|14|TRBD1|-|TRBV7-9
TGTGCCAGCAGCCGCCCTCCCGGGACAGACGAGCAGTACTTC
CASSRPPGTDEQYF
>TRBJ1-2|13|-|once|TRBV3-1/TRBV3-2
TGTGCCAGCAGCTCTCAGGGTATACATGGCTACACCTTC
CASSSQGIHGYTF
>TRBJ1-1|14|-|-|TRBV7-9
TGTGCCAGCAGCTTAGGGGGGGAGAACACTGAAGCTTTCTTT
CASSLGGENTEAFF
>TRBJ1-1|16|-|-|TRBV7-8
TGTGCCAGCAGCTTAGTCGGGACACCTATGAACACTGAAGCTTTCTTT
CASSLVGTPMNTEAFF
>TRBJ1-2|14|TRBD1|-|TRBV5-1
TGCGCCAGCACACCCGACAGGGGGCTGCATGGCTACACCTTC
CASTPDRGLHGYTF
>TRBJ2-7|15|-|once|TRBV27
TGTGCCAGCAGTTTAAAATGGTCCCCTATCTACGAGCAGTACTTC
CASSLKWSPIYEQYF
>TRBJ1-1|14|-|-|TRBV30
TGTGCCTGGAGTCCGGCCCTGGGAGACACTGAAGCTTTCTTT
CAWSPALGDTEAFF
>TRBJ2-7|14|-|-|TRBV9
TGTGCCAGCAGCGTAGGCGGGTCGGGCTACGAGCAGTACTTC
CASSVGGSGYEQYF
>TRBJ2-7|14|-|-|TRBV11-2
TGTGCCAGCAGCCCCCGCGAGAGCCGCGACGAGCAGTACTTC
CASSPRESRDEQYF
>TRBJ1-4|13|TRBD1|-|TRBV27
TGTGCCAGCAAGACAGGGCGGGGCGAAAAACTGTTTTTT
CASKTGRGEKLFF
>TRBJ1-2|15|-|-|TRBV19
TGTGCCAGTAGTATTACTCACAGAGGGGGCTATGGCTACACCTTC
CASSITHRGGYGYTF
>TRBJ1-2|14|-|few|TRBV19
TGTGCCAGTACGGAATTGGGCAAACTCTATGGCTACACCTTC
CASTELGKLYGYTF
>TRBJ1-6|15|TRBD1|-|TRBV7-8
TGTGCCAGCAGCTTAGGCAGGGGGGATAATTCACCCCTCCACTTT
CASSLGRGDNSPLHF